This paragraph covers one T cell receptor beta chain sequence. Its cognate antigen is unknown. The CDR3 covers 12 residues. V was cut by 6 bases and J by 0 bases, with 3 bases left in between. Germline V lookup: CDR1 MNHEY, CDR2 SMNVEV (reference sequence). The source of the sample is a study of T cell responses to AZD1222 COVID-19 vaccine. Study observations and caveats: Clonal diversity may have been underestimated in mostly white British donors. Targets within unmutated variant regions were reportedly found for nearly half of spike-specific TCRs. Rises in breadth and depth of Spike-specific TCRs came after two AZD1222 doses. At baseline, just five to seven AZD1222 recipients tested seropositive.

The repertoire was sequenced with immunoSEQ multiplex PCR; TCRdb's copy has only in-frame clones and lacks some. Of some 80,000 clones listed, about 91% were seen once; the top ten hold 10%. The material sequenced was peripheral blood, taken 28 days after the second dose of the MenACWY control vaccine. This TCR came from an adult who received the MenACWY meningococcal vaccine as a control. V gene TRBV27 combines with J gene TRBJ1-5; no reliable D call. The CDR3 coding sequence is TGTGCCAGCAGAAATAGCAATCAGCCCCAGCATTTT. It codes for CASRNSNQPQHF.